These T cell receptor beta chains were read from a single sample in a study of siplizumab effects on memory and regulatory T cells. The method was immunoSEQ multiplex PCR; TCRdb's version includes in-frame clones alone and lacks a portion of them. The table shows approximately 70,000 clones, with less than 95% occurring only once. The sample consisted of CD8+ T cells sorted from blood. These receptors were obtained from a human donor in good health. Each CDR3 is given with its conserved first and last residue. Each record gives: CDR3 length, J gene, V gene, CDR3 protein.

15,TRBJ1-6,TRBV14,CASSHLDRENSPLHF
14,TRBJ2-7,TRBV11-2,CASSFFVGTYEQYF
13,TRBJ2-1,TRBV7-3,CASSLTPYNEQFF
10,TRBJ1-2,TRBV5-1,CASHVYGYTF
13,TRBJ2-1,TRBV5-6,CASDRRGPAEQFF
13,TRBJ2-5,TRBV6-5,CASHRGIVETQYF
15,TRBJ1-2,TRBV6-6,CASIKLTGTNYGYTF
16,TRBJ2-2,TRBV2,CAGWGGPELNTGELFF
13,TRBJ1-3,TRBV30,CAWGSGSGNTIYF
15,TRBJ1-2,TRBV4-1,CASSQDLEGNYGYTF
13,TRBJ2-7,TRBV6-5,CASSLGRTYEQYF
12,TRBJ2-7,TRBV4-1,CASSQDHHEQYF
14,TRBJ2-7,TRBV11-2,CASSYGTGTYEQYF
14,TRBJ2-7,TRBV5-1,CASSLDRGGYEQYF
11,TRBJ2-7,TRBV4-2,CASSQQREQYF
13,TRBJ1-1,TRBV7-9,CASSRPGNTEAFF
16,TRBJ2-7,TRBV21-1,CASSNKTSGKPYEQYF
14,TRBJ2-2,TRBV6-1,CASMNSDATGELFF
15,TRBJ2-7,TRBV28,CASSLTSGSSYEQYF
15,TRBJ2-3,TRBV19,CASSIDSGGPNTQYF
15,TRBJ1-2,TRBV6-5,CASSYEPGQFYGYTF
13,TRBJ1-2,TRBV7-9,CASSQPLNYGYTF
13,TRBJ2-7,TRBV2,CASSELVEVEQYF
14,TRBJ2-7,TRBV10-1,CASSELAGGDEQYF
10,TRBJ2-5,TRBV6-1,CATRGETQYF
14,TRBJ1-1,TRBV5-1,CASSFGQGNTEAFF
15,TRBJ2-1,TRBV19,CASSSSTGPYNEQFF
14,TRBJ1-6,TRBV7-9,CASSPTPGRSPLHF
14,TRBJ2-1,TRBV15,CATSRTSGDNEQFF
16,TRBJ2-5,TRBV27,CASSPRDRVYQETQYF
14,TRBJ2-7,TRBV6-5,CASSYSEKSYEQYF
15,TRBJ1-6,TRBV2,CASTPRDNFNSPLHF
15,TRBJ2-7,TRBV6-6,CASTSQGWSSYEQYF
14,TRBJ2-1,TRBV29-1,CSARTGTGENEQFF
16,TRBJ2-7,TRBV27,CASSLGAGAPRDEQYF
15,TRBJ2-1,TRBV27,CASRVGLAGGGEQFF
14,TRBJ2-7,TRBV29-1,CSVEFTTGAYEQYF
12,TRBJ1-5,TRBV29-1,CSVRGLNQPQHF
12,TRBJ1-1,TRBV6-5,CASRPAGAEAFF
16,TRBJ2-7,TRBV7-9,CASSLAWGESSYEQYF
13,TRBJ2-1,TRBV5-1,CASSLELAFEQFF
13,TRBJ2-2,TRBV27,CASSSGGVGELFF
15,TRBJ2-3,TRBV28,CASSFYSVVTDTQYF
13,TRBJ1-1,TRBV6-4,CASSESLVTEAFF
17,TRBJ2-1,TRBV9,CASSAGLAGFPYNEQFF
12,TRBJ1-1,TRBV2,CAGNGLNTEAFF
15,TRBJ2-7,TRBV4-1,CASSQDKQGSYEQYF
13,TRBJ2-7,TRBV9,CASSGTGGHEQYF
15,TRBJ2-7,TRBV6-5,CASSYGLAGLDEQYF